The T cell receptor beta chain described here comes from a study of STAT3 mutations in large granular lymphocyte leukemia. For the study at large: Among longitudinally sequenced T-LGLL patients, roughly half had canonical activating STAT3 mutations detected. More than half of T-LGLL patients received immunosuppressive therapy. General observations from the study: After therapy, about 35% of the 18 patients switched clonotypes, all new clones STAT3 wild type. Every T-cell large granular lymphocyte leukemia patient had at least one immunodominant TCR beta clonotype. In some patients, a small highly pathogenic clone possibly went undetected.

Trimming took off 3 bases at V and 5 bases at J, with 14 bases between the two ends. This CDR3 region has 14 residues. CDR1 and CDR2 (germline): GTSNPN, SVGIG (reference sequence). Profiled with immunoSEQ multiplex PCR; TCRdb holds only in-frame clones, not every one. Of more than 4,500 clones detected, roughly 80% appear once; the ten largest clones hold about four fifths. Concerning this clone itself: Its antigen is as yet unknown.

Sequences were obtained from peripheral blood mononuclear cells. This chain connects TRBV30 to TRBJ1-5; tentatively, D is TRBD1 (6 bases). The TCR sequence derives from a man aged 35 to 55 with T-cell large granular lymphocyte leukemia. Some clones in this sample may be carry-over from other donors' samples. The CDR3 nucleotides are TGTGCCTGGAGAGAGAGGGGGAGAGATCAGCCCCAGCATTTT. Translated: CAWRERGRDQPQHF. Supplemented by reference TRBV30 and TRBJ1-5, the full variable domain reads SQTIHQWPATLVQPVGSPLSLECTVEGTSNPNLYWYRQAAGRGLQLLFYSVGIGQISSEVPQNLSASRPQDRQFILSSKKLLLSDSGFYLCAWRERGRDQPQHFGDGTRLSIL.